In its sample, the clone carrying this T cell receptor beta chain was seen a few times. The antigen is unknown. This sample was included in a study of glioma-infiltrating T cells. Whole-study findings and limits: Tissue-blood divergence was below expectation in non-neoplastic patients, above in gliomas. Only very few CDR3 sequences appeared in both tissue and blood.

Trimming cost V 1 base and J 4 bases, with 14 bases left between them. CDR1 and CDR2 from the germline V gene are SGHVS and FNYEAQ. CDR3 length: 17 residues. Using RNA template, CDR3s of TCR alpha and beta were amplified with iRepertoire arm-PCR. Input was roughly 100-450 ng of tissue mRNA or PBMC total RNA. Each CDR3 protein gets one entry after TCRdb re-called the multiplex PCR reads with MiXCR. The sample contains around 97,000 distinct CDR3 sequences, less than 30% of which appear only once. The TCR comes from a human donor with low-grade glioma or glioblastoma, undergoing nonglioma brain surgery, or in good health (not recorded which). Input material: glioma tissue, nonneoplastic brain tissue, or PBMCs (not recorded which). The chain couples TRBV7-6 to TRBJ1-6; D call uncertain. CDR3 region: CASSLVVGFDYNSPLHF. The CDR3 DNA reads as TGTGCCAGCAGCTTAGTCGTGGGCTTCGATTATAATTCACCCCTCCACTTT.